One sample yielded the 20 T cell receptor beta chains listed below, sequenced in a study of early T cells in non-severe SARS-CoV-2 infection. From the 5' RACE reads, TCRdb called clonotypes with MiXCR, one entry per CDR3 protein. The table has over 85,000 distinct CDR3 sequences, around 13% seen once; the top ten hold 6% to 7.5%. Material for sequencing was whole blood. Receptor source: an adult who was a healthcare worker with PCR-confirmed SARS-CoV-2 infection or an uninfected control (not recorded which).

This clonotype was counted a few times. This chain joins TRBV7-2 and TRBJ2-1; 11 bases are a match to TRBD2. Germline V CDR1 and CDR2: SGHTA, FQGNSA. Germline trimming cut 6 bases from V and 7 bases from J; bases unmatched to any gene: 8. The CDR3 consists of 15 residues. For the CDR3, the DNA is TGTGCCAGCAGTTCACTAGCGGGAGTTAGGAATGAGCAGTTCTTC. Residues: CASSSLAGVRNEQFF.

The chain carries TRBV28 and TRBJ1-2, with 9 bases aligning to TRBD1. The junction had 9 bases not matched to a gene; V was cut back by 5 bases and J by 8 bases. There are 14 residues in the CDR3. Germline lookup yields CDR1 MDHEN and CDR2 SYDVKM. CDR3 nucleotides: TGTGCCAGCAGTCCACCGGGACAGGGATGGGGCTACACCTTC. Translated: CASSPPGQGWGYTF.

V usage is TRBV4-3 and J usage is TRBJ1-1; 8 nucleotides agree with TRBD1. Germline values: CDR1 LGHNA, CDR2 YSLEER. With V trimmed by 4 bases and J by 6 bases, 4 bases remained unmatched. The CDR3 loop spans 13 amino acids. CDR3 sequence reads: CASSRYRGAEAFF. The CDR3, as DNA: TGCGCCAGCAGCCGCTACAGGGGGGCTGAAGCTTTCTTT.

This clonotype was observed a handful of times. The chain uses TRBV6-1 and TRBJ1-2; 7 bases agree with TRBD1. Trimming cost V 6 bases and J 5 bases; bases outside gene matches: 9. Germline lookup yields CDR1 MNHNS and CDR2 SASEGT. This CDR3 spans 14 amino acids. CDR3 in DNA: TGTGCCAGCAGAAAGACGGGACAGCTTTATGGCTACACCTTC. Translation: CASRKTGQLYGYTF.

The rearrangement links TRBV11-2 to TRBJ1-2; the match to TRBD1 covers 9 bases. V gave up 7 bases and J gave up 8 bases; unmatched junction bases: 11. Looked up from germline, CDR1 is SGHAT and CDR2 is FQNNGV. CDR3 length: 14 amino acids. The CDR3 DNA reads TGTGCCAGCACTACAGGGGGACAGGGAAGCGGCTACACCTTC. Its protein product is CASTTGGQGSGYTF. Full variable domain (rest looked up from reference TRBV11-2 and TRBJ1-2): EAGVAQSPRYKIIEKRQSVAFWCNPISGHATLYWYQQILGQGPKLLIQFQNNGVVDDSQLPKDRFSAERLKGVDSTLKIQPAKLEDSAVYLCASTTGGQGSGYTFGSGTRLTVV.

This clonotype was seen a few times. The chain couples TRBV12-3 or TRBV12-4 to TRBJ1-1, with TRBD1 matching 8 bases. V lost 8 bases, J lost 4 bases, and 3 bases stayed unmatched. The CDR3 has 12 residues. CDR3 sequence reads: CASQQGATEAFF. DNA for the CDR3: TGTGCCAGCCAGCAGGGGGCCACTGAAGCTTTCTTT.

This clonotype was seen more than once but under ten times. This chain connects TRBV28 to TRBJ2-7, with TRBD1 identical over 11 bases. Germline V gene lookup returns CDR1 MDHEN and CDR2 SYDVKM. CDR3 length equals 14 residues. CDR3 in amino acids: CAGAGQGGSYEQYF. CDR3 sequence (DNA): TGTGCTGGGGCGGGACAGGGGGGGTCCTACGAGCAGTACTTC. The full variable domain, with the rest looked up from reference TRBV28 and TRBJ2-7, is DVKVTQSSRYLVKRTGEKVFLECVQDMDHENMFWYRQDPGLGLRLIYFSYDVKMKEKGDIPEGYSVSREKKERFSLILESASTNQTSMYLCAGAGQGGSYEQYFGPGTRLTVT.

In nucleotides, the CDR3 is TGTGCCAGCAGCCGACTAGCGGAAGAGACCCAGTACTTC. Translating it yields CASSRLAEETQYF. V is TRBV7-8 and J is TRBJ2-5; 9 nucleotides agree with TRBD2. Germline trimming cut 5 bases from V and 3 bases from J; bases unmatched to any gene: 1. The germline gives CDR1 SGHVS, CDR2 FQNEAQ. This CDR3 is 13 amino acids long. Drawing the rest from reference TRBV7-8 and TRBJ2-5, the complete variable domain is GAGVSQSPRYKVAKRGQDVALRCDPISGHVSLFWYQQALGQGPEFLTYFQNEAQLDKSGLPSDRFFAERPEGSVSTLKIQRTQQEDSAVYLCASSRLAEETQYFGPGTRLLVL.

This clonotype was found a few times. This chain connects TRBV20-1 to TRBJ2-7; unclear D gene. CDR1 and CDR2 from the germline V gene are DFQATT and SNEGSKA (reference sequence). This CDR3 spans 14 amino acids. The germline V and J ends were trimmed by 4 bases and 1 base, with 14 bases remaining between them. CDR3 coding DNA: TGCAGTGCTAAAGGTCTCCCCTCATCCTACGAGCAGTACTTC. Translated, it gives CSAKGLPSSYEQYF.

Ten or more counts support this clonotype. The chain carries TRBV5-4 and TRBJ2-5, with 7 bases lining up with TRBD1. Germline V CDR1 and CDR2: SGHNT, YYREEE (reference sequence). CDR3 length: 13 residues. With 5 bases clipped from V and 1 base from J, the junction kept 2 bases outside the gene matches. DNA for the CDR3: TGTGCCAGCAGGAGGGACAGCCAAGAGACCCAGTACTTC. Residues: CASRRDSQETQYF.

This sequence joins TRBV9 and TRBJ1-6; D remains ambiguous. Germline V gene lookup returns CDR1 SGDLS and CDR2 YYNGEE. V was shortened by 0 bases and J by 7 bases, with 5 bases between the two germline ends. This CDR3 is 13 amino acids long. The CDR3 sequence is CASSVVQNSPLHF. The CDR3 DNA follows: TGTGCCAGCAGCGTAGTGCAGAATTCACCCCTCCACTTT.

The chain recombines TRBV7-9 with TRBJ2-7; possibly TRBD1 for D (6 bases). This CDR3 is 14 amino acids long. Germline loops: CDR1 SEHNR, CDR2 FQNEAQ (reference sequence). Trimming removed 2 bases from V and 2 bases from J, with 10 bases in between. CDR3 in amino acids: CASSLQGNPYEQYF. The CDR3 region has the DNA TGTGCCAGCAGCTTACAGGGGAACCCCTACGAGCAGTACTTC. Combining the CDR3 with reference TRBV7-9 and TRBJ2-7 gives the whole variable domain DTGVSQNPRHKITKRGQNVTFRCDPISEHNRLYWYRQTLGQGPEFLTYFQNEAQLEKSRLLSDRFSAERPKGSFSTLEIQRTEQGDSAMYLCASSLQGNPYEQYFGPGTRLTVT.

This clonotype has at least ten counts. CDR3 coding DNA: TGTGCCAGCAGCCTTACAAAACGGGGTGAGCAGTTCTTC. It is translated as CASSLTKRGEQFF. The chain links TRBV7-8 to TRBJ2-1; weak D call: TRBD2 (5 bases). The V and J ends lost 5 bases and 9 bases respectively, with 14 bases between them. The germline gives CDR1 SGHVS, CDR2 FQNEAQ. This CDR3 has 13 residues.

This clonotype was counted between two and nine times. V and J are TRBV29-1 and TRBJ2-1; perhaps TRBD2 as D (6 bases). The germline V gene encodes CDR1 SQVTM and CDR2 ANQGSEA. Trimming removed 6 bases at V and 3 bases at J, with 15 bases between. The CDR3 consists of 14 residues. The DNA of the CDR3 is TGCAGCGTGCCGGGGGTTGGTGACTACAATGAGCAGTTCTTC. Amino acids: CSVPGVGDYNEQFF.

To note about this clonotype: Compared with germline, one end of the junction differs, possibly owing to a read error. The gene calls are TRBV18 and TRBJ1-1, with D unclear. This CDR3 contains 11 residues. Germline CDR1 is KGHSH and CDR2 is LQKENI. The CDR3 DNA follows: TGTGCCAGCTCACCACAAACTGAGGCTTTCTTT. It is translated as CASSPQTEAFF.

As regards this clonotype: Given a much more abundant clone one base away, this may be a read error. The V gene is TRBV10-3, the J gene TRBJ1-2; D unclear. The CDR3 extends over 15 amino acids. The germline gives CDR1 ENHRY, CDR2 SYGVKD. Trimming removed 3 bases at V and 7 bases at J, with 18 bases between. CDR3 in amino acids: CAISDNAWVMGGYTF. CDR3 bases: TGTGCCATCAGTGACAACGCCTGGGTCATGGGTGGCTACACCTTC.

In this sample, this clonotype turned up many times. The chain recombines TRBV9 with TRBJ2-1; 7 bases are a match to TRBD2. The CDR3 extends over 15 amino acids. CDR1 is SGDLS, CDR2 YYNGEE, per germline. With V trimmed by 0 bases and J by 5 bases, 5 bases remained unmatched. CDR3 amino acids: CASSVEGGTNNEQFF. DNA of the CDR3: TGTGCCAGCAGCGTAGAAGGCGGGACTAACAATGAGCAGTTCTTC.

This clonotype was seen many times. This sequence joins TRBV21-1 and TRBJ1-5. TRBV21-1 is a known pseudogene. CDR3 length: 14 residues. The CDR3 region is CASRTGGEVQPQHF. The CDR3 DNA is TGTGCCAGCAGGACGGGCGGGGAGGTCCAGCCCCAGCATTTT.

This clonotype was observed at least ten times. V and J are TRBV28 and TRBJ2-4; TRBD2 matches 8 bases. This CDR3 contains 14 residues. The germline gives CDR1 MDHEN, CDR2 SYDVKM. J gave up 8 bases and V 3 bases, and 6 bases lay outside the gene matches. The CDR3 sequence: CASSFGAGGDIQYF. DNA for the CDR3: TGTGCCAGCAGTTTCGGGGCGGGAGGAGACATTCAGTACTTC.

This chain links TRBV19 with TRBJ2-1; the D gene is possibly TRBD2 (6 bases). The CDR3 runs to 16 residues. With 5 bases removed from V and 2 bases from J, the gap between germline ends came to 16 bases. Germline CDR1 reads LNHDA; CDR2 reads SQIVND (reference sequence). The chain's CDR3 is CASSLSGGDTYNEQFF. As DNA, the CDR3 is TGTGCCAGTAGTCTGTCCGGGGGAGATACCTACAATGAGCAGTTCTTC.